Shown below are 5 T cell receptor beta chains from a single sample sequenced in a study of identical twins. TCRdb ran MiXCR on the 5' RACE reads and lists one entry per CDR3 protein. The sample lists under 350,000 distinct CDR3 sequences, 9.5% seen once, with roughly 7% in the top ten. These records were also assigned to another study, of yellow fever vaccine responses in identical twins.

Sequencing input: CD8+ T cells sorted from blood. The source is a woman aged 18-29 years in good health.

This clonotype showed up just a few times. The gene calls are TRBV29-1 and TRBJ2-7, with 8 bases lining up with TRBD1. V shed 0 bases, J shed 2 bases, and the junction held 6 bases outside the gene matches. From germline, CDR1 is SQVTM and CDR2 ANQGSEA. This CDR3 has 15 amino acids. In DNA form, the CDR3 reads TGCAGCGTTGAAGATTCGGGACAGGCAACCTACGAGCAGTACTTC. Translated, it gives CSVEDSGQATYEQYF.

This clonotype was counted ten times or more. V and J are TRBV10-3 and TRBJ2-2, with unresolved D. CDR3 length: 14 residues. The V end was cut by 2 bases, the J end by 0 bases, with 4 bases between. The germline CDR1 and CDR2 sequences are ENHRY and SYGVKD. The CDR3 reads CAISEGPNTGELFF. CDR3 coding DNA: TGTGCCATCAGTGAGGGCCCGAACACCGGGGAGCTGTTTTTT.

CDR3 residues: CASSHGGEADTQYF. The CDR3 DNA follows: TGTGCCAGCTCACATGGGGGGGAGGCAGATACGCAGTATTTT. The rearrangement joins TRBV28 to TRBJ2-3, with 7 bases lining up with TRBD2. J gave up 4 bases and V 8 bases, and 9 bases lay outside the gene matches. Germline V CDR1 and CDR2: MDHEN, SYDVKM. The CDR3 extends over 14 amino acids.

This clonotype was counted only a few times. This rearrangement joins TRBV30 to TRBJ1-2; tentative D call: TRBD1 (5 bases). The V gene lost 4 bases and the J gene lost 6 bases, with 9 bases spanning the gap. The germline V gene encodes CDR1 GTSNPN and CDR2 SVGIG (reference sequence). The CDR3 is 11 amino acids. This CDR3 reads CAWTGWDGYTF. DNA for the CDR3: TGTGCCTGGACAGGGTGGGATGGCTACACCTTC.

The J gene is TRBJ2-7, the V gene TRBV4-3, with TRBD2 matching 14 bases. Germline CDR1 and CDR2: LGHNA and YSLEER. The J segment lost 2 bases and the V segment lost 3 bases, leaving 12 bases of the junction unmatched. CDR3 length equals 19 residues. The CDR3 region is CASSQDWTVGLAGAYEQYF. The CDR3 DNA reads TGCGCCAGCAGCCAGGACTGGACAGTGGGACTAGCGGGAGCCTACGAGCAGTACTTC.